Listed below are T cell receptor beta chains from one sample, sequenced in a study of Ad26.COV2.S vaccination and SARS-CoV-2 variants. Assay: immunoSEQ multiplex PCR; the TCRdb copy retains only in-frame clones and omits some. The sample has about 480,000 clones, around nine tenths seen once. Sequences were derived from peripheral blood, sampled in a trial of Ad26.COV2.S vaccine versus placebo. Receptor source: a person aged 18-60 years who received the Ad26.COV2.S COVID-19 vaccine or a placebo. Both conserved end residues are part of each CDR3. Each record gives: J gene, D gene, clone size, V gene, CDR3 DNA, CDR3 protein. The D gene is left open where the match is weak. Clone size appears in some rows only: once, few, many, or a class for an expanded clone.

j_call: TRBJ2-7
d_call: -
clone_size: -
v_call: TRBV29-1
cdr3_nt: TGCAGCGTTAGGGCCAGAAATTCCTACGAGCAGTACTTC
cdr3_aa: CSVRARNSYEQYF

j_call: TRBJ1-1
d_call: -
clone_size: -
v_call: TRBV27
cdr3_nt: TGTGCCAGCAGGTTGCAGGGAGACTTTGAAGCTTTCTTT
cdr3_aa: CASRLQGDFEAFF

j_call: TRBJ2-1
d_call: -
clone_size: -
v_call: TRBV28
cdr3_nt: TGTGCCAGCCGAAAGGGGCAGGGCGAGATGGACAATGAGCAGTTCTTC
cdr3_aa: CASRKGQGEMDNEQFF

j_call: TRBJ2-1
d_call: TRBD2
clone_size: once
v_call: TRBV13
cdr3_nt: TGTGCCAGCAGCTTAGGGACTAGCGGGAGGGCCAGGGAGCAGTTCTTC
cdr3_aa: CASSLGTSGRAREQFF

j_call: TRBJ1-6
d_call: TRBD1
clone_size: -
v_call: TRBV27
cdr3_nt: TGTGCCAGCAGTTTATTGGGCGTCGGGAGGGGGCCGAGCTCCTATAATTCACCCCTCCACTTT
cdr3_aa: CASSLLGVGRGPSSYNSPLHF

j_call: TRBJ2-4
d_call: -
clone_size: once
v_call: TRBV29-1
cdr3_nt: TGCAGCGTTGATCCCGGGGGAAAAAACATTCAGTACTTC
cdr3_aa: CSVDPGGKNIQYF

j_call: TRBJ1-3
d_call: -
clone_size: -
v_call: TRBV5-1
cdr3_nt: TGCGCCAGCGAGATTGATGGCTATACAAAATTAAACTCTGGAAACACCATATATTTT
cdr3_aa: CASEIDGYTKLNSGNTIYF

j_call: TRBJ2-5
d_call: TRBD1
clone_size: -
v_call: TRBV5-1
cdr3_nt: TGCGCCAGCAGCTCGACTTCCGGGACAGGGAAGACCCAGTACTTC
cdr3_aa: CASSSTSGTGKTQYF

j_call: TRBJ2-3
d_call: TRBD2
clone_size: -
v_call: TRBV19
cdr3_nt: TGTGCCAGTAGTATAACCTCCGGACTAGGAGGCACAGATACGCAGTATTTT
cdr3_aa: CASSITSGLGGTDTQYF

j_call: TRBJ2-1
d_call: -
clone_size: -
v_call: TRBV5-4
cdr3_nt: TGTGCCAGCAGCCCTGGCGGGAATGAGCAGTTCTTC
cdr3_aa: CASSPGGNEQFF

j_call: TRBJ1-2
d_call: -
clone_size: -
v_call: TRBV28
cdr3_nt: TGTGCCACCCGACGAGGTGTTGACTACACCTTC
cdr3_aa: CATRRGVDYTF

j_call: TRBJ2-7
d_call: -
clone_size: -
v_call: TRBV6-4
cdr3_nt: TGTGCCAGCACGTTGAACTTCTACGAGCAGTACTTC
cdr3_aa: CASTLNFYEQYF

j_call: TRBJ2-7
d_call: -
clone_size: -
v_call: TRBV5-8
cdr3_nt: TGTGCCAGCAGCAGGACCGGGACCAACCCCTACGAGCAGTACTTC
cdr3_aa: CASSRTGTNPYEQYF

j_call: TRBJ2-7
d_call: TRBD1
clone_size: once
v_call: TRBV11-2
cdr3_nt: TGTGCCAGCAGCTCCGGACCGGGACAGTTCTACGAGCAGTACTTC
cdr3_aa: CASSSGPGQFYEQYF

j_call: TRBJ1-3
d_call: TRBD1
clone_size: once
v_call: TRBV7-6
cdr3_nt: TGTGCCAGCAGCTTAGAACGACAGGGGATCGGAAACACCATATATTTT
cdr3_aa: CASSLERQGIGNTIYF

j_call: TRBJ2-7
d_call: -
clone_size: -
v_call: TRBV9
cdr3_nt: TGTGCCAGCAGCGTAGGTGAGGGACGGGCCTACGAGCAGTACTTC
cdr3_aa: CASSVGEGRAYEQYF

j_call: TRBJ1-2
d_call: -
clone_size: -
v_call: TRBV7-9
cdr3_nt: TGTGCCAGCAGCTTAGCCTCCGGGAGGGGGGATGGCTACACCTTC
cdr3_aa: CASSLASGRGDGYTF

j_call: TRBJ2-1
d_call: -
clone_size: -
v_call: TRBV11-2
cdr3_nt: TGTGCCAGCAGCCGCGGGACCCTAGGCTCCTACAATGAGCAGTTCTTC
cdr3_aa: CASSRGTLGSYNEQFF

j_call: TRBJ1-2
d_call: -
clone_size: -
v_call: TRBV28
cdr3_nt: TGTGCCAGCAGCTCTTCTGGTGGCTACACCTTC
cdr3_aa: CASSSSGGYTF

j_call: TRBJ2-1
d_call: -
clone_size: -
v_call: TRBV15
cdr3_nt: TGTGCCACCAGCAGAGAATTAGGGCCAGATGAGCAGTTCTTC
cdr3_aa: CATSRELGPDEQFF

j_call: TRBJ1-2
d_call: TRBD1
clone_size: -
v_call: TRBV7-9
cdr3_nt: TGTGCCAGCAGCTTAGTGAACAGGGGCGTCTATGGCTACACCTTC
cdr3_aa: CASSLVNRGVYGYTF

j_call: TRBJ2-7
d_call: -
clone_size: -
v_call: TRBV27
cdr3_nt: TGTGCCAGCAGTTTTTTCAGGGGGGAAGAGCAGTACTTC
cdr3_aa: CASSFFRGEEQYF